One sample yielded the 21 T cell receptor beta chains listed below, sequenced in a study of cytomegalovirus exposure and HLA in healthy donors. Researchers ran the PCR with 60 Vbeta and 13 Jbeta primers. Using immunoSEQ multiplex PCR, the repertoire was profiled, and TCRdb retains in-frame clones only, with some absent. The sample includes around 130,000 clones, 66% seen only once; the top ten take 6.5%. Sample: PBMCs. The origin of the receptors is an older woman in good health and CMV-seronegative.

Only a few counts were recorded for this clone. This chain joins TRBV2 and TRBJ1-1, with 10 positions matching TRBD1. Trimming took 6 bases from V and 10 from J; bases not matched to a gene: 11. CDR1 and CDR2 (germline): SNHLY, FYNNEI. The CDR3 totals 14 residues. The CDR3, as DNA: TGTGCCAGCAGAGCAGGGACAGGGGAGAGCGGAGCTTTCTTT. Translated: CASRAGTGESGAFF.

In this sample, this clone turned up once. The genes are TRBV18 and TRBJ2-7; possible D gene TRBD1, 5 bases. V lost 0 bases, J lost 6 bases, and 6 bases lay in between. Per germline, CDR1 KGHSH and CDR2 LQKENI. CDR3 length: 12 residues. CDR3 sequence (DNA): TGTGCCAGCTCACCACCGGGGCTCGAGCAGTACTTC. Amino acid sequence: CASSPPGLEQYF.

The J gene is TRBJ1-2, the V gene TRBV28; TRBD1 matches 7 bases. CDR1 is MDHEN, CDR2 SYDVKM, per germline. V shed 7 bases and J 4 bases; nucleotides not matched to a gene: 6. The CDR3 extends over 13 amino acids. The chain's CDR3 is CASIRQGFYGYTF. For the CDR3, the DNA is TGTGCCAGCATCCGACAGGGATTCTATGGCTACACCTTC.

The V call is TRBV7-6, the J call TRBJ1-6; unclear D gene. Germline CDR1 SGHVS, CDR2 FNYEAQ. The CDR3 covers 21 residues. Trimming left V 1 base short and J 4 bases short, with 26 bases between. The CDR3 loop is CASSLDLRAKDPRPYNSPLHF. The CDR3 DNA sequence: TGTGCCAGCAGCTTAGACTTGAGGGCAAAGGACCCCAGACCTTATAATTCACCCCTCCACTTT.

The chain combines TRBV6-5 with TRBJ1-1; D is unclear. CDR3 length: 14 amino acids. V gave up 5 bases and J gave up 1 base, with 11 bases separating them. CDR1 MNHEY and CDR2 SVGAGI come from the germline V gene. CDR3 sequence reads: CASSRGRKNTEAFF. CDR3 DNA sequence: TGTGCCAGCAGTCGGGGTCGAAAGAACACTGAAGCTTTCTTT.

This clone was detected a few times. This chain connects TRBV7-2 to TRBJ1-2; D remains unclear. The CDR3 totals 13 residues. Germline V lookup: CDR1 SGHTA, CDR2 FQGNSA. The ends were cut back, 5 bases at V and 13 bases at J, with 20 bases in the middle. In DNA, the CDR3 is TGTGCCAGCAGCCAAAGTAGCCTTGCCGGTTTCACCTTC. Its protein product is CASSQSSLAGFTF.

V is TRBV5-4 and J is TRBJ1-1, with 9 nucleotides matching TRBD1. Trimming cost V 4 bases and J 4 bases; bases outside gene matches: 11. From germline, CDR1 is SGHNT and CDR2 YYREEE (reference sequence). The CDR3 has 16 residues. CDR3 loop: CASSPGQGRGATEAFF. CDR3 nucleotide sequence: TGTGCCAGCAGCCCCGGACAGGGGCGGGGTGCCACTGAAGCTTTCTTT.

This chain joins TRBV5-4 and TRBJ1-2; no definite D call. This CDR3 region has 15 residues. CDR1 and CDR2 (germline): SGHNT, YYREEE (reference sequence). V was trimmed by 0 bases and J by 5 bases, leaving 14 bases between them. Here the CDR3 reads CASSLGRAGTYGYTF. CDR3 DNA: TGTGCCAGCAGCTTGGGGAGGGCAGGTACTTATGGCTACACCTTC.

The CDR3 loop is CATGQSNQPQHF. DNA for the CDR3: TGTGCCACGGGACAGAGCAATCAGCCCCAGCATTTT. The chain employs TRBV10-3 and TRBJ1-5; TRBD1 agrees at 7 bases. After removal of 10 bases from V and 1 base from J, the junction contained 1 base not matched to a gene. The CDR3 runs 12 residues. The germline gives CDR1 ENHRY, CDR2 SYGVKD.

This clone came up once. This chain links TRBV28 with TRBJ1-5, with TRBD1 identical over 7 bases. Germline V gene sequence: CDR1 MDHEN, CDR2 SYDVKM. The CDR3 has 13 amino acids. After removal of 5 bases from V and 4 bases from J, the junction contained 2 bases not matched to a gene. The chain's CDR3 is CASSAGGNQPQHF. The CDR3 DNA follows: TGTGCCAGCAGTGCAGGGGGGAATCAGCCCCAGCATTTT.

This chain joins TRBV28 and TRBJ2-5; 8 bases line up with TRBD1. Germline CDR1 reads MDHEN; CDR2 reads SYDVKM. Trimming removed 2 bases from V and 3 bases from J; junction bases left unmatched: 8. The CDR3 contains 16 residues. The CDR3 DNA sequence: TGTGCCAGCAGTTTAGAGGGGCAGGGGGCAAAAGAGACCCAGTACTTC. It is translated as CASSLEGQGAKETQYF. The whole variable domain, filled in from reference TRBV28 and TRBJ2-5, reads DVKVTQSSRYLVKRTGEKVFLECVQDMDHENMFWYRQDPGLGLRLIYFSYDVKMKEKGDIPEGYSVSREKKERFSLILESASTNQTSMYLCASSLEGQGAKETQYFGPGTRLLVL.

The chain carries TRBV7-3 and TRBJ2-2; 9 nucleotides align to TRBD1. From germline, CDR1 is SGHTA and CDR2 FQGTGA. Trimming cost V 1 base and J 2 bases; bases outside gene matches: 8. The CDR3 is 18 residues long. CDR3 loop: CASSLSLGGQGNTGELFF. The CDR3 DNA reads TGTGCCAGCAGCTTAAGTTTGGGGGGACAGGGAAACACCGGGGAGCTGTTTTTT.

Regarding this clone: Different DNA sequences within this sample yield the same CDR3. The chain combines TRBV5-1 with TRBJ2-1; TRBD2 agrees at 13 bases. CDR1 is SGHRS and CDR2 is YFSETQ in the germline V gene. Trimming at V came to 0 bases and at J to 3 bases, leaving 3 bases not matched to a gene. The CDR3 totals 17 residues. CDR3 in amino acids: CASSLGTSGSLYNEQFF. CDR3 sequence (DNA): TGCGCCAGCAGCTTGGGGACTAGCGGGAGTCTCTACAATGAGCAGTTCTTC.

V is TRBV7-2 and J is TRBJ1-3; the match to TRBD1 covers 8 bases. There are 16 residues in the CDR3. From germline, CDR1 is SGHTA and CDR2 FQGNSA. V lost 0 bases and J lost 2; bases outside the gene matches: 3. This CDR3 is CASSLALTGAGNTIYF. The CDR3 DNA reads as TGTGCCAGCAGCTTAGCCCTGACAGGGGCTGGAAACACCATATATTTT.

The chain couples TRBV27 to TRBJ2-7; D unresolved. Per the germline V gene, CDR1 is MNHEY and CDR2 is SMNVEV (reference sequence). The CDR3 is made up of 13 amino acids. The V and J ends lost 0 bases and 3 bases respectively, with 6 bases between them. CDR3 coding DNA: TGTGCCAGCAGTTTATCAAATAACTACGAGCAGTACTTC. It encodes CASSLSNNYEQYF.

The chain uses TRBV18 and TRBJ2-7; possible D gene TRBD1, 6 bases. Trimming pared 0 bases from V and 0 bases from J, leaving 15 bases between. The germline CDR1 and CDR2 sequences are KGHSH and LQKENI. This CDR3 is built from 17 residues. DNA of the CDR3: TGTGCCAGCTCACCACCGCTCCGGACAGTGGTCTCCTACGAGCAGTACTTC. Translating it yields CASSPPLRTVVSYEQYF. The whole variable domain, filled in from reference TRBV18 and TRBJ2-7, reads NAGVMQNPRHLVRRRGQEARLRCSPMKGHSHVYWYRQLPEEGLKFMVYLQKENIIDESGMPKERFSAEFPKEGPSILRIQQVVRGDSAAYFCASSPPLRTVVSYEQYFGPGTRLTVT.

The V and J genes are TRBV4-3 and TRBJ2-5; unclear D gene. Germline-derived CDR1 and CDR2 are LGHNA and YSLEER. This CDR3 comprises 13 residues. Trimming took 0 bases from V and 0 from J, leaving 2 bases between them. The DNA for the CDR3 is TGCGCCAGCAGCCAAGACTACCAAGAGACCCAGTACTTC. Encoded protein: CASSQDYQETQYF.

V usage is TRBV7-8 and J usage is TRBJ2-3, with 10 nucleotides matching TRBD2. There are 15 residues in the CDR3. The V gene end was trimmed by 4 bases and the J gene end by 5 bases; junction bases not matched to a gene: 6. In germline, CDR1 is SGHVS, CDR2 FQNEAQ. The CDR3 DNA reads TGTGCCAGCAGCTGGACCGGGACTAGCGTAGATACGCAGTATTTT. Translation: CASSWTGTSVDTQYF.

V and J are TRBV27 and TRBJ2-3, with a possible D match to TRBD2 (6 bases). The CDR3 length is 16 residues. Per the germline V gene, CDR1 is MNHEY and CDR2 is SMNVEV (reference sequence). V lost 4 bases and J 2 bases, leaving 16 bases between the germline ends. CDR3 protein: CASSYTLAGLTDTQYF. For the CDR3, the DNA is TGTGCCAGCAGTTATACACTAGCAGGCCTCACAGATACGCAGTATTTT.

This clone was seen only a few times. The chain joins TRBV9 to TRBJ1-1, with 7 bases identical to TRBD1. This CDR3 region has 15 residues. Germline assignment: CDR1 SGDLS and CDR2 YYNGEE. The junction had 7 bases not matched to a gene; V was cut back by 3 bases and J by 2 bases. The CDR3 region is CASSARDSGNTEAFF. The CDR3 DNA follows: TGTGCCAGCAGCGCCCGGGACAGCGGTAACACTGAAGCTTTCTTT.

The rearrangement uses TRBV6-6 and TRBJ2-5, with 16 bases lining up with TRBD2. TRBJ2-7 matches the DNA end more closely, so the J call is doubtful. The germline gives CDR1 MNHNY, CDR2 SVGAGI (reference sequence). The CDR3 has 16 residues. CDR3 region: CASSTGTSGRAYEQYF. The CDR3 nucleotides are TGTGCCAGCAGTACTGGGACTAGCGGGAGGGCCTACGAGCAGTACTTC.